The clone carrying this T cell receptor beta chain has more than one count but fewer than ten. Its antigen remains unknown. Diagnosis relied on clinical symptoms, serum thyroxine and TRAb, thyroid ultrasound and orbital computed tomography. This sample was included in a study of T cells in Graves' hyperthyroidism and ophthalmopathy. Study in general: Peripheral blood was secured at the point of initial diagnosis, before any treatment. The study's findings and limits: The model anticipated ophthalmopathy a median approximately six months pre-onset. Most thyroid clonotypes that were expanded above 0.001 also turned up in blood.

Trimming stripped 6 bases from V and 5 bases from J, with 10 bases between. Per the germline V gene, CDR1 is SEHNR and CDR2 is FQNEAQ (reference sequence). The CDR3 is 12 residues long. RNA transcripts gave rise to amplified TCR beta CDR3 regions. The HTBI primer set was used in a first-round RT-PCR of the TCR CDR3. TCRdb processed the multiplex PCR reads anew with MiXCR; each CDR3 protein has one entry. The sample yields 300,000 to 450,000 distinct CDR3 sequences, roughly 14% seen once. This receptor was identified in a woman in her twenties or thirties with Graves' ophthalmopathy. The sample taken for sequencing was blood. V gene TRBV7-9 combines with J gene TRBJ1-2; D uncertain. The DNA for the CDR3 is TGTGCCAGCAGTCACACAGTTTATGGCTACACCTTC. Protein sequence: CASSHTVYGYTF. The whole variable domain, filled in from reference TRBV7-9 and TRBJ1-2, reads DTGVSQNPRHKITKRGQNVTFRCDPISEHNRLYWYRQTLGQGPEFLTYFQNEAQLEKSRLLSDRFSAERPKGSFSTLEIQRTEQGDSAMYLCASSHTVYGYTFGSGTRLTVV.